This is a list of T cell receptor beta chains from one sample in a study of blood T cell repertoires in COVID-19. Sequenced by immunoSEQ multiplex PCR; TCRdb stores in-frame clones only, minus some. The data hold approximately 140,000 clones, with approximately 91% observed a single time. The sample consisted of peripheral blood. The receptors were sampled from a man in his forties or fifties with active or convalescent COVID-19. Each CDR3 is given with its conserved first and last residue. A D gene is named only where the DNA matches it firmly. Clone size is stated in some rows and not others, as once, few, many or a class when expanded.

>NA|TRBV9|TRBJ1-2|NA
TGTGCCAGCAGCCCCCGAGCGGGGGGGCGGGCGTATGGCTACACCTTC
CASSPRAGGRAYGYTF
>once|TRBV28|TRBJ1-3|TRBD1
TGTGCCAGCAGTTTCGGAGGACTACAGGGGGCGCTTGGAAACACCATATATTTT
CASSFGGLQGALGNTIYF
>NA|TRBV9|TRBJ2-1|TRBD1
TGTGCCAGCAGCGTGGGGACAGGGAAGGTCCTATACAATGAGCAGTTCTTC
CASSVGTGKVLYNEQFF
>NA|TRBV10-3|TRBJ1-2|NA
TGTGCCATCAGAGCGGGCGAGGGAGGTTTTCTAGGCTACACCTTC
CAIRAGEGGFLGYTF
>NA|TRBV9|TRBJ2-5|NA
TGTGCCAGCAGCACTCAGGGAGGTGGCGAGACCCAGTACTTC
CASSTQGGGETQYF
>NA|TRBV10-3|TRBJ1-2|TRBD1
TGTGCCATCAGTGAAGGACAGGGGGCTAACTATGGCTACACCTTC
CAISEGQGANYGYTF
>NA|TRBV15|TRBJ2-5|NA
TGTGCCACCAGCAGAGCCCCCGGGATAGGAGAGACCCAGTACTTC
CATSRAPGIGETQYF
>NA|TRBV9|TRBJ1-3|NA
TGTGCCAGCAGCGGGCCCGGGACATCTGACTCTGGAAACACCATATATTTT
CASSGPGTSDSGNTIYF
>once|TRBV9|TRBJ2-2|TRBD2
TGTGCCAGCAGCAACGGCGCGGGGGACACCGGGGAGCTGTTTTTT
CASSNGAGDTGELFF
>NA|TRBV30|TRBJ2-6|NA
TGTGCCTGGACGGGGGCTGGGGCCAACGTCCTGACTTTC
CAWTGAGANVLTF
>NA|TRBV4-1|TRBJ2-2|TRBD2
TGCGCCAGCAGCCAAGAGAGGCTAGCGGGAGGTTCCGGGGAGCTGTTTTTT
CASSQERLAGGSGELFF
>once|TRBV6-2/TRBV6-3|TRBJ1-5|TRBD1
TGTGCCAGCAGTTACCCCCCGACAGGGAGACAGCCCCAGCATTTT
CASSYPPTGRQPQHF
>NA|TRBV4-3|TRBJ2-1|TRBD2
TGCGCCAGCAGCCAAGAGGCTAGCGGTTACTACAATGAGCAGTTCTTC
CASSQEASGYYNEQFF
>NA|TRBV19|TRBJ2-2|TRBD1
TGTGCCAGTAGTATACGACAGGGTTTCGGCGGGGAGCTGTTTTTT
CASSIRQGFGGELFF
>NA|TRBV2|TRBJ1-3|NA
TGTGCCAGTACGGCGCAGGGGCACTCTGGAAACACCATATATTTT
CASTAQGHSGNTIYF
>NA|TRBV3-1/TRBV3-2|TRBJ2-3|NA
TGTGCCAGCAGCCAATCGGGGGACACAGATACGCAGTATTTT
CASSQSGDTDTQYF
>once|TRBV19|TRBJ1-4|NA
TGTGCCAGTATTGGAGGCCCTGCAACTAATGAAAAACTGTTTTTT
CASIGGPATNEKLFF
>NA|TRBV14|TRBJ2-7|TRBD2
TGTGCCAGCAGGGACACTAGCGGGTACGAGCAGTACTTC
CASRDTSGYEQYF
>NA|TRBV6-5|TRBJ1-2|TRBD1
TGTGCCAGCAGTTTTGACAGGGGGCGCCTAGGTAGTGGCTACACCTTC
CASSFDRGRLGSGYTF
>NA|TRBV24-1|TRBJ2-2|NA
TGTGCCACCAGTGATTCCGTATACACCGGGGAGCTGTTTTTT
CATSDSVYTGELFF
>NA|TRBV3-1/TRBV3-2|TRBJ2-5|TRBD2
TGTGCCAGCAGCCTCGGGACTAGCGGGAGAGTAGAGACCCAGTACTTC
CASSLGTSGRVETQYF
>NA|TRBV2|TRBJ2-7|NA
TGTGCCAGCAGGGGGGGACAGTTGGACTCTTACGAGCAGTACTTC
CASRGGQLDSYEQYF
>NA|TRBV28|TRBJ1-1|NA
TGTGCCAGCAGTTTAGACACCTCTGAAGCTTTCTTT
CASSLDTSEAFF
>NA|TRBV4-1|TRBJ1-6|NA
TGCGCCAGCAGCCAGACCACGGGCGGGAATTCACCCCTCCACTTT
CASSQTTGGNSPLHF
>NA|TRBV28|TRBJ2-3|NA
TGTGCCAGCAGTACTCAGCGAGCGCAGTATTTT
CASSTQRAQYF
>NA|TRBV7-2|TRBJ1-2|NA
TGTGCCAGCAGCTTGGACGGACAGAACGGCTACACCTTC
CASSLDGQNGYTF
>NA|TRBV5-6|TRBJ2-7|NA
TGTGCCAGCAGCTCGCAGGGCTTCCTTTCCTACGAGCAGTACTTC
CASSSQGFLSYEQYF
>once|TRBV7-9|TRBJ1-2|TRBD1
TGTGCCAGCAGCCCCGGGGACAGGGTTGCTAACTATGGCTACACCTTC
CASSPGDRVANYGYTF
>NA|TRBV18|TRBJ1-2|TRBD1
TGTGCCAGCTCACCCACGACAGGGATGATAATCCTGTATGGCTACACCTTC
CASSPTTGMIILYGYTF
>NA|TRBV5-4|TRBJ2-1|TRBD2
TGTGCCAGCAGCCGGCGGGCTAGCGGGGCCCTTTCGTCGCTTGTTTCGGCGTTCTTC
CASSRRASGALSSLVSAFF
>NA|TRBV6-2/TRBV6-3|TRBJ2-1|NA
TGTGCCAGCAGTTCCCCCGGGAAACCCACCTACAATGAGCAGTTCTTC
CASSSPGKPTYNEQFF
>once|TRBV12-5|TRBJ2-1|TRBD1
TGTGCTAGTGGCCCGGGACAGGGTGGGAATGAGCAGTTCTTC
CASGPGQGGNEQFF
>NA|TRBV27|TRBJ2-6|NA
TGTGCCAGCAGACTCGGAGGCTCTGGGGCCAACGTCCTGACTTTC
CASRLGGSGANVLTF
>NA|TRBV10-3|TRBJ1-2|NA
TGTGCCATCAGTGACCTAGGTTATGGCTACACCTTC
CAISDLGYGYTF
>NA|TRBV28|TRBJ2-7|TRBD1
TGTGCCAGCAGTCTGGGGACAGGGAGGAGAGAGCAGTACTTC
CASSLGTGRREQYF
>NA|TRBV2|TRBJ1-2|TRBD1
TGTGCCAGCAGTGACACGGACAGGGGGATTAATGGCTACACCTTC
CASSDTDRGINGYTF
>NA|TRBV11-2|TRBJ2-1|NA
TGTGCCAGCAGCTTAAGAGTTACCAATGAGCAGTTCTTC
CASSLRVTNEQFF
>medium-sized|TRBV11-2|TRBJ2-3|TRBD2
TGTGCCAGCAGCTTAGATTTTGCGGGAGGCTCAGATACGCAGTATTTT
CASSLDFAGGSDTQYF
>once|TRBV5-1|TRBJ1-1|NA
TGCGCCAGCAGCTTCGGGGGGGCCGAGACTGAAGCTTTCTTT
CASSFGGAETEAFF
>NA|TRBV11-2|TRBJ1-4|TRBD1
TGTGCCAGCAGCTTCTCCATGCAATCCGGGACAGGGGACGAAAAACTGTTTTTT
CASSFSMQSGTGDEKLFF
>few|TRBV29-1|TRBJ2-3|TRBD1
TGCAGCGTTCTTGGACAGGGGGTTTCGGATACGCAGTATTTT
CSVLGQGVSDTQYF
>few|TRBV4-1|TRBJ1-5|NA
TGCGCCAGCAGCGAAGGAGGGTCTTATAGCAATCAGCCCCAGCATTTT
CASSEGGSYSNQPQHF
>NA|TRBV5-4|TRBJ1-3|TRBD1
TGTGCCAGCAGCTCGCGTGATCGAGGGACAGGCTCTGGAAACACCATATATTTT
CASSSRDRGTGSGNTIYF
>NA|TRBV19|TRBJ2-1|NA
TGTGCCAGTAGTCTAAGCTCCTACAATGAGCAGTTCTTC
CASSLSSYNEQFF
>NA|TRBV7-8|TRBJ2-3|TRBD1
TGTGCCAGCAGCTTAGGCGGCAGGGGGCTTGTAACAGATACGCAGTATTTT
CASSLGGRGLVTDTQYF
>NA|TRBV24-1|TRBJ2-2|TRBD2
TGTGCCACCAGTGACCCTCTAGCGGGAGGGCCACCCGGGGAGCTGTTTTTT
CATSDPLAGGPPGELFF
>NA|TRBV3-1/TRBV3-2|TRBJ1-1|NA
TGTGCCAGCAGGGGGGGTACTGAAGCTTTCTTT
CASRGGTEAFF
>NA|TRBV6-4|TRBJ1-1|NA
TGTGCCAGCAGTGACGCGGTCGGGGTAGCTTTCTTT
CASSDAVGVAFF
>NA|TRBV11-2|TRBJ2-2|NA
TGTGCCAGCAGCTTAGATCGCCAGGGCCCCACCACCGGGGAGCTGTTTTTT
CASSLDRQGPTTGELFF
>NA|TRBV7-8|TRBJ1-5|NA
TGTGCCAGCAGCGCGTCAAGGGGGAGCCCCCGGGGTAGCAATCAGCCCCAGCATTTT
CASSASRGSPRGSNQPQHF
>NA|TRBV7-3|TRBJ2-1|NA
TGTGCCAGCAGCGTACAAAGGGGGGAGCAGTTCTTC
CASSVQRGEQFF
>NA|TRBV5-1|TRBJ2-7|NA
TGCGCCAGCAGCTTGGGGACCCTACAGGGCTTCGGAGACTACGAGCAGTACTTC
CASSLGTLQGFGDYEQYF
>NA|TRBV9|TRBJ1-2|NA
TGTGCCAGCAGCGTGCGAGGGAGTGGCTACACCTTC
CASSVRGSGYTF
>NA|TRBV5-1|TRBJ2-7|TRBD1
TGCGCCAGCAGCTCGGCGGGGACAGGGTTCTACGAGCAGTACTTC
CASSSAGTGFYEQYF